This TCR beta chain was retrieved from a study of early T cells in non-severe SARS-CoV-2 infection. Study results and limitations: Anti-spike CD8 responses were favored in VDJdb matching, and private and CD4 specificities were missed.

V was clipped by 0 bases and J by 0 bases, with 12 bases between them. The germline gives CDR1 SGHRS, CDR2 YFSETQ. This CDR3 is 16 amino acids long. Individual cDNA molecules each received unique molecular identifiers attached to them. TCRdb re-called the 5' RACE reads with MiXCR, one entry per CDR3 protein. The sample consists of roughly 28,000 distinct CDR3 sequences, around 4% of them appearing once. This clonotype was detected many times. Its antigen remains unknown. This TCR derives from an adult who was a healthcare worker with PCR-confirmed SARS-CoV-2 infection or an uninfected control (not recorded which). The source material was whole blood. The chain carries TRBV5-1 and TRBJ1-1; D ambiguous. CDR3 region: CASSLGYQTVNTEAFF. In nucleotides, the CDR3 is TGCGCCAGCAGCTTGGGGTATCAGACGGTGAACACTGAAGCTTTCTTT.